Listed below are T cell receptor beta chains from one sample, sequenced in a study of T cell clusters in autoimmune cytopenias. TCRdb reanalyzed the multiplex PCR reads, giving one entry per CDR3 protein sequence and no DNA. Its clone listing holds thousands of distinct CDR3 sequences. The sample was also reused in another study, on T cell repertoires in aging, cancer and after chemotherapy.

Sequencing was done on a sample of peripheral blood. The receptors originated from a human donor with an autoimmune cytopenia or autoimmune hepatitis (not recorded which). Both conserved end residues are part of each CDR3. Each record gives: V gene, J gene, clone size, CDR3 protein. Clone size is shown for a subset of rows, as once, few, many or a class of expanded clone.

v_call: TRBV29-1
j_call: TRBJ2-7
clone_size: medium-sized
cdr3_aa: CSVGDGRSYEQYF

v_call: TRBV10-3
j_call: TRBJ1-4
clone_size: -
cdr3_aa: CAISPSRNEKLFF

v_call: TRBV25-1
j_call: TRBJ1-2
clone_size: -
cdr3_aa: CASSDRGTGGNGYTF

v_call: TRBV28
j_call: TRBJ2-1
clone_size: -
cdr3_aa: CASRPGTGSYNEQFF

v_call: TRBV6-6
j_call: TRBJ2-3
clone_size: -
cdr3_aa: CASRTGQALSTDTQYF

v_call: TRBV6-5
j_call: TRBJ1-2
clone_size: medium-sized
cdr3_aa: CASSYDTAYGYTF

v_call: TRBV5-1
j_call: TRBJ2-3
clone_size: -
cdr3_aa: CASSFGTGTDTQYF

v_call: TRBV6-5
j_call: TRBJ1-5
clone_size: medium-sized
cdr3_aa: CASSYRGGPGQPQHF

v_call: TRBV20-1
j_call: TRBJ2-2
clone_size: -
cdr3_aa: CSALAGTGELFF

v_call: TRBV12-3/TRBV12-4
j_call: TRBJ2-3
clone_size: -
cdr3_aa: CASSLVSAGTSTDTQYF

v_call: TRBV20-1
j_call: TRBJ1-1
clone_size: -
cdr3_aa: CSAPDLDTEAFF

v_call: TRBV19
j_call: TRBJ2-6
clone_size: medium-sized
cdr3_aa: CASSIGQINSGANVLTF

v_call: TRBV20-1
j_call: TRBJ2-3
clone_size: -
cdr3_aa: CSARDPSGGYITDTQYF

v_call: TRBV19
j_call: TRBJ1-3
clone_size: -
cdr3_aa: CASSIPNRGSSGNTIYF

v_call: TRBV30
j_call: TRBJ1-1
clone_size: medium-sized
cdr3_aa: CAWIFYTEAFF

v_call: TRBV27
j_call: TRBJ2-1
clone_size: medium-sized
cdr3_aa: CASCGGGPYNEQFF

v_call: TRBV29-1
j_call: TRBJ2-4
clone_size: medium-sized
cdr3_aa: CSAQGQAETLVAKNIQYF

v_call: TRBV10-3
j_call: TRBJ2-1
clone_size: medium-sized
cdr3_aa: CATTDRADNEQFF

v_call: TRBV12-3/TRBV12-4
j_call: TRBJ1-5
clone_size: -
cdr3_aa: CASSGGWTASNQPQHF

v_call: TRBV20-1
j_call: TRBJ1-1
clone_size: -
cdr3_aa: CSAVRGIEAFF

v_call: TRBV12-3/TRBV12-4
j_call: TRBJ2-3
clone_size: -
cdr3_aa: CASTDRSITDTQYF

v_call: TRBV5-1
j_call: TRBJ2-7
clone_size: -
cdr3_aa: CASSLGVSEISYEQYF

v_call: TRBV6-2/TRBV6-3
j_call: TRBJ1-2
clone_size: -
cdr3_aa: CASRGGRADYGYTF

v_call: TRBV5-1
j_call: TRBJ1-1
clone_size: -
cdr3_aa: CASSLGAKENTEAFF

v_call: TRBV18
j_call: TRBJ1-5
clone_size: -
cdr3_aa: CASSPSGGHDSNQPQHF

v_call: TRBV6-5
j_call: TRBJ1-1
clone_size: -
cdr3_aa: CASSYQRGVNTEAFF

v_call: TRBV6-6
j_call: TRBJ2-7
clone_size: -
cdr3_aa: CASNPDKGGNEQYF

v_call: TRBV19
j_call: TRBJ2-7
clone_size: medium-sized
cdr3_aa: CASSYGPDYEQYF

v_call: TRBV20-1
j_call: TRBJ2-7
clone_size: -
cdr3_aa: CSARWQRGLGLGSYEQYF

v_call: TRBV12-3/TRBV12-4
j_call: TRBJ1-2
clone_size: -
cdr3_aa: CASSALDTDGYTF

v_call: TRBV20-1
j_call: TRBJ1-2
clone_size: -
cdr3_aa: CSARDQRGAAGYTF

v_call: TRBV12-5
j_call: TRBJ2-3
clone_size: -
cdr3_aa: CASGLYTDTQYF

v_call: TRBV6-5
j_call: TRBJ2-7
clone_size: medium-sized
cdr3_aa: CASLKGPGHEQYF

v_call: TRBV20-1
j_call: TRBJ1-4
clone_size: -
cdr3_aa: CRADRATNEKLFF

v_call: TRBV20-1
j_call: TRBJ2-7
clone_size: medium-sized
cdr3_aa: CSARVPGLADLYF

v_call: TRBV9
j_call: TRBJ1-2
clone_size: -
cdr3_aa: CASSVAAYGYTF

v_call: TRBV30
j_call: TRBJ1-3
clone_size: medium-sized
cdr3_aa: CAWSVQAGNTIYF

v_call: TRBV5-6
j_call: TRBJ2-5
clone_size: medium-sized
cdr3_aa: CASSAKETQYF

v_call: TRBV3-1
j_call: TRBJ2-5
clone_size: -
cdr3_aa: CASRRRTGVGQETQYF

v_call: TRBV9
j_call: TRBJ1-1
clone_size: -
cdr3_aa: CASSVLDRKGTEAFF

v_call: TRBV14
j_call: TRBJ2-7
clone_size: -
cdr3_aa: CASSQADGYEQYF

v_call: TRBV13
j_call: TRBJ1-6
clone_size: -
cdr3_aa: CASSLGQGGTPLHF

v_call: TRBV6-2/TRBV6-3
j_call: TRBJ1-2
clone_size: -
cdr3_aa: CASSYSVSTGKDYGYTF

v_call: TRBV7-9
j_call: TRBJ1-2
clone_size: medium-sized
cdr3_aa: CASSLDRGGYGYTF

v_call: TRBV30
j_call: TRBJ2-3
clone_size: -
cdr3_aa: CAWSELTGGADTQYF

v_call: TRBV6-5
j_call: TRBJ2-2
clone_size: -
cdr3_aa: CASSYEAGGGATGELFF

v_call: TRBV7-9
j_call: TRBJ1-1
clone_size: -
cdr3_aa: CASSPGGHRGRSGTEAFF

v_call: TRBV18
j_call: TRBJ1-1
clone_size: -
cdr3_aa: CASSPSTVGIGTEAFF

v_call: TRBV2
j_call: TRBJ2-3
clone_size: -
cdr3_aa: CASSEEERGVTDTQYF

v_call: TRBV6-1
j_call: TRBJ1-2
clone_size: -
cdr3_aa: CASRQSDWTSIYGYTF

v_call: TRBV7-9
j_call: TRBJ1-3
clone_size: -
cdr3_aa: CASSLDNKPTGNTIYF

v_call: TRBV20-1
j_call: TRBJ1-6
clone_size: -
cdr3_aa: CSARVETRGTNSPLHF

v_call: TRBV4-2
j_call: TRBJ1-5
clone_size: -
cdr3_aa: CASSQESGRNQPQHF

v_call: TRBV30
j_call: TRBJ2-7
clone_size: medium-sized
cdr3_aa: CAWSVGPYEQYF

v_call: TRBV7-9
j_call: TRBJ1-5
clone_size: -
cdr3_aa: CASSSKGQGYNQPQHF

v_call: TRBV5-6
j_call: TRBJ1-1
clone_size: -
cdr3_aa: CASSLGQVRRGEAFF

v_call: TRBV27
j_call: TRBJ2-3
clone_size: -
cdr3_aa: CASSLRTPTQYYSTDTQYF

v_call: TRBV13
j_call: TRBJ2-7
clone_size: -
cdr3_aa: CASSLGETYEQYF